This T cell receptor (beta chain) appears in the sequencing data of a study of cytomegalovirus exposure and HLA in healthy donors (dated by TCRdb to the late 2010s). About the study as a whole: According to an earlier analysis of several hundred of the donors, about 180 million T cells yielded 117 million unique TCR beta sequences and about 300 Gb of sequence data. The T cell repertoires of some 670 subjects were profiled by immunosequencing and related to cytomegalovirus serostatus. The number of typed donors differed by locus: about 629-630 for A, B, C, DRB1 and DQB1; some 540 for DQA1; around 610 for DPA1; and around 490 for DPB1. To predict cytomegalovirus infection status, the study combined high-throughput TCR immunosequencing, statistical association of individual TCRs with disease status, and machine learning. A separate validation cohort of some 130 different subjects was used in addition to the roughly 670-subject first cohort. On average, roughly 250,000 unique TCR beta nucleotide sequences were sequenced per donor among 350 to 400 genotyped donors of the cohort, with roughly 18% of those sequences being non-productive. Roughly 290 gigabases of sequencing data and around 88 million unique TCR sequences made up an early release that covered approximately 650 HLA-typed donors. To decide whether each TCR beta V gene segment behaved as functional or pseudogenic, an earlier analysis of some 580 of the donors relied on high-throughput TCR beta sequencing. Alongside the repertoire data, information on donor age, sex, ethnicity and CMV serostatus was compiled. The genetic ancestry cluster associated with self-reported Caucasian donors included 70% to 85% of the roughly 400 genotyped donors. Four to six DR-DQ haplotypes were handled as single units for association and clustering, since linkage in the cohort was strong. Both class I and class II loci were covered by HLA typing, at four-digit resolution. A later genetic analysis used genome-wide SNP genotypes for about three fifths of the 666 donors, treating that subset as a discovery cohort. The study aimed to test whether signatures of past pathogen exposure could be identified by cataloging public T cell receptors. A later analysis re-analyzed previously published TCR beta repertoires from roughly 600 donors and added high-resolution HLA genotyping to study TCR occurrence patterns. All discovery cohort repertoires had been generated using a single sequencing platform. In the later analysis, no new phenotypic data were used to find candidate immune exposures; instead, reliance was placed on TCR beta sequences and their occurrence across donors. General conclusions and limits of the study: Three of the identified cytomegalovirus-associated TCR beta chains were confirmed in vitro to be specific for cytomegalovirus antigens. Most CMV-associated TCR beta chains appeared to be HLA-restricted in a later analysis, and the HLA associations seemed to be driven largely by CMV exposure. Broadly in line with IMGT annotations, most TCR beta V segments showed up in productive rearrangements about 87% or about 30% of the time in an earlier analysis of several hundred of the donors. Presence/absence analyses assumed roughly uniform sequencing depth across donors, an assumption that may not hold. In both the original and validation cohorts, the classifier was reported to diagnose cytomegalovirus status with high specificity and sensitivity. A further reported finding was that TCR beta sequences accurately predicted the HLA-A and HLA-B alleles for most subjects in the first cohort. When HLA alleles, especially DR and DQ, strongly co-occurred, attributing TCR associations to individual alleles was difficult. The study listed around 160 TCR beta chains as associated with cytomegalovirus. The sequencing pipeline was judged likely to have produced a cluster of highly shared sequence variants as a technical artifact. Some IMGT-functional V segments, including TRBV6-2 and TRBV6-3, could not be told apart with the 87-base-pair reads, so those segments were excluded. Most TCR sequences were seen in very few donors, while some public TCRs were found in many individuals. A later genetic analysis reported fewer N-insertions in productive TCRs among donors in an Asian-associated ancestry cluster than the roughly 720-donor mean. In a later analysis, the rate of TCR association differed among HLA loci, with DRB1 alleles having the most associated TCRs and HLA-C alleles having the fewest. The cohort was sequenced for TCR beta chains only, and without alpha or paired-chain data the features that could be detected were limited. Linkage disequilibrium might explain the correlated functional status among segregating V segments, but an unknown experimental factor could not be excluded. Some 15 rarely observed V segments, including chromosome 9 orphons, were excluded from the earlier analysis of 550 to 700 of the donors because counts were too low. HLA typing was unavailable for some donors at each locus, so association tests used only the typed subset. Immune exposure information for the cohort was limited to CMV serostatus. Compared with equally common non-associated chains, HLA-associated TCR beta chains in a later analysis were more clonally expanded and had lower generation probabilities. Specific HLA alleles were associated with roughly 17,000 TCR beta sequences at a false discovery rate of 0.05 in a later analysis. According to a later analysis, parvovirus B19, influenza, CMV and Epstein-Barr virus appeared linked to several top co-occurrence clusters. In a later genetic analysis, a missense DCLRE1C variant was associated with V-gene and J-gene trimming of TCR beta chains, and the association was replicated in an independent cohort. According to the authors, the approach could potentially be generalized to other disease states and immunological phenotypes.

The library came from the immunoSEQ multiplex PCR assay. For the multiplex PCR, a mixture combining 60 forward primers for TCR Vbeta segments and 13 reverse primers for TCR Jbeta segments was used. A multiplex PCR assay on genomic DNA amplified the CDR3 region of rearranged TCR beta genes. On the Illumina HiSeq System, the amplified TCR beta libraries were sequenced as 87-base-pair reads. The paper's processing steps were these. In a later analysis, some 80 million unique TCR beta chains were counted across the 650 to 750 repertoires, and about 10 million of these chains were shared by at least two donors. A nearest-neighbor algorithm error-corrected the raw reads and collapsed the reads into unique sequences, merging closely related sequences to remove PCR and sequencing errors. CDR3 sequences were aligned to IMGT reference sequences to assign V, D and J gene segments. Each retained sequence needed at least a six-nucleotide match to both a V gene segment and a J gene segment. Rearrangements were classified as productive when the CDR3 lacked stop codons and remained in frame with V and J, and all other rearrangements were classified as non-productive. Following IMGT convention, CDR3 was defined as the stretch from the second conserved V-encoded cysteine to the conserved J-encoded phenylalanine. The earlier analysis of about 590 of the donors excluded sequences that lacked an unambiguous match to a single V gene segment. An earlier analysis of 550 to 650 of the donors classified V segments as functional when productive rearrangements were above 56.7% and as segregating when the standard deviation between donors was above 5%. A statistical classification framework was developed to diagnose cytomegalovirus status using the catalog of TCR beta chain sequences. In a later analysis, V and J genes were assigned by comparing TCR nucleotide sequences against IMGT/GENE-DB human TR gene sequences. Using the TCRdist pipeline, a later analysis assigned CDR3 sequences along with most-parsimonious VDJ recombination scenarios. In a later analysis, each TCR beta chain was defined by its CDR3 amino acid sequence together with its V-gene family, and reads lacking a unique V-gene family were excluded. As a way to deal with suspected cross-contamination and a sequencing artifact, a later analysis dropped under 600 nucleotide sequences that were highly shared and had low generation probability. A later analysis calculated a clonal expansion index for each public chain from normalized within-repertoire ranks of inferred template counts. In a later analysis, generation probabilities were computed using a VDJ recombination model fitted to out-of-frame rearrangements, and the results were checked against IGoR. In a later analysis, hypergeometric tests were used to score TCR-TCR, TCR-HLA and TCR-CMV co-occurrence, with a repertoire-size bias correction applied to TCR pairs. To estimate false discovery rates, a later analysis permuted the HLA or CMV assignments 20 times. In a later analysis, co-occurring TCRs were grouped using DBSCAN, with TCRdist sequence similarity added in when clustering inside HLA-allele-positive subsets. Repertoires with fewer than 30,000 or more than 120,000 public chains were left out of co-occurrence clustering, as were several repertoires with anomalous nucleotide sharing. Sourced from immuneACCESS, this table was stored by TCRdb with only in-frame sequences that have V and J called. A share of the clones is absent; for the studies checked, an unresolved V gene accounts for under half, and the remainder has no known explanation. V, J and clone size are those of that table, while D and trimming were read from the DNA. This sample lists 200,000 to 250,000 clones; roughly 82% were detected once. The ten largest clonotypes hold around 5.4% of the sample.

From the cysteine up to the phenylalanine, the CDR3 has a length of 15 residues. CDR3 DNA only is kept here, 45 bases in frame from base 1. For this clone: The clone's antigen remains unknown. The sample holds no much larger clone one base away, and base qualities are not on file.

The cohort consisted of approximately 670 healthy bone marrow donors. At the time of sampling, every cohort member was nominally healthy, though immune exposures that went unrecorded were likely present. The donor tested CMV seropositive, placing the donor among the 289 seropositive members of the cohort. A peripheral blood sample was provided by each donor, and peripheral blood mononuclear cells were used for TCR beta sequencing. The Qiagen DNeasy Blood Extraction Kit was used to extract genomic DNA from the blood cell samples. This receptor chain uses TRBV21-1 and TRBJ2-7; TRBD1 was called by the table and not checked on the DNA. TRBV21-1 represents a pseudogene. This clonotype was obtained from a middle-aged woman in good health and CMV-seropositive. Sequencing was done on a sample of PBMCs. DNA sequence: TGTGCCAGCAGCAAAATTGGTAGGGGGACCGACGAGCAGTACTTC. Its protein is CASSKIGRGTDEQYF.